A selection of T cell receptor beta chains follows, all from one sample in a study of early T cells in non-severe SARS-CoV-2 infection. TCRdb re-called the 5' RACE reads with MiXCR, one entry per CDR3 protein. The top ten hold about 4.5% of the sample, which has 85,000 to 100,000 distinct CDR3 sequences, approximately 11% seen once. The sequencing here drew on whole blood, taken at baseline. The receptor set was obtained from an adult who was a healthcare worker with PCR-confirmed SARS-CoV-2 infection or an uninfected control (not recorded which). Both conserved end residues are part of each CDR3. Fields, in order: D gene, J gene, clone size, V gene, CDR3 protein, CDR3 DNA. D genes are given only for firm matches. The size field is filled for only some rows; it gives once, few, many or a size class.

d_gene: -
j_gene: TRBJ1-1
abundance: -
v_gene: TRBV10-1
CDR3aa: CASSESGEAAEAFF
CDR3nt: TGCGCCAGCAGTGAGTCCGGAGAGGCCGCTGAAGCTTTCTTT

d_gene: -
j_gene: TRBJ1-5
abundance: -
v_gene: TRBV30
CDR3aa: CACSKGFNQPQHF
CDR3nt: TGTGCCTGCAGCAAGGGCTTCAATCAGCCCCAGCATTTT

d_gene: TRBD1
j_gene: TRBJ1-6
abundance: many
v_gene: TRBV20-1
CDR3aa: CSARRGPLNSPLHF
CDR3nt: TGCAGTGCTCGCAGGGGGCCACTGAATTCACCCCTCCACTTT

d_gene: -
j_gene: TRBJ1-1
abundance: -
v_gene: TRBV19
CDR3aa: CASSIVPASDEAFF
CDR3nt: TGTGCCAGTAGTATAGTCCCAGCTTCGGATGAAGCTTTCTTT

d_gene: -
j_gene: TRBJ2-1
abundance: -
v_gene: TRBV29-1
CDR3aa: CSVEGSEQFF
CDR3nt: TGCAGCGTTGAGGGGAGCGAGCAGTTCTTC

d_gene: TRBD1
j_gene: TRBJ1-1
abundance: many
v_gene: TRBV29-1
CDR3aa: CSVRDRGQNMNTEAFF
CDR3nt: TGCAGCGTCCGGGACAGGGGGCAAAACATGAACACTGAAGCTTTCTTT

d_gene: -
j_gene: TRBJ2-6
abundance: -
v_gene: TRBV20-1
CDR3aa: CSARLHSGANVLTF
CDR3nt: TGCAGTGCTAGGTTGCACTCTGGGGCCAACGTCCTGACTTTC

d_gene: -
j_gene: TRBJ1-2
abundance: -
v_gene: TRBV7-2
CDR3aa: CASSLDTGGIVGYTF
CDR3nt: TGTGCCAGCAGCTTAGATACGGGGGGAATAGTCGGCTACACCTTC

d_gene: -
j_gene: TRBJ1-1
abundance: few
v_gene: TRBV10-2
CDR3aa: CASSDPVNTEAFF
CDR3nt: TGCGCCAGCAGTGATCCGGTGAACACTGAAGCTTTCTTT

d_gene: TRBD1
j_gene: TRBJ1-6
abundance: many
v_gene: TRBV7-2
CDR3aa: CASSPGTGKWSPLHF
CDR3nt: TGTGCCAGCAGCCCCGGGACAGGGAAGTGGTCACCCCTCCACTTT

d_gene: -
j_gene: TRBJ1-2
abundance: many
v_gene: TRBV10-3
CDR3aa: CAISESSDRGYTF
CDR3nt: TGTGCCATCAGTGAGTCGTCAGATCGAGGCTACACCTTC

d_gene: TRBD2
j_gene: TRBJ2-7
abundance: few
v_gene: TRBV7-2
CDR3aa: CASSLGAGGAFF
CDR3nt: TGTGCCAGCAGCTTAGGCGCGGGAGGAGCCTTCTTC

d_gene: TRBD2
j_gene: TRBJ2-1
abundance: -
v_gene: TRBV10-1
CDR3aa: CASLDGTSGSPHNEQFF
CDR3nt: TGCGCCAGCCTGGATGGGACTAGCGGGAGCCCCCACAATGAGCAGTTCTTC

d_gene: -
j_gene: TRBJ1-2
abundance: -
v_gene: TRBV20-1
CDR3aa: CSALVQGIANYGYTF
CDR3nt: TGCAGTGCCTTGGTCCAGGGAATAGCGAACTATGGCTACACCTTC

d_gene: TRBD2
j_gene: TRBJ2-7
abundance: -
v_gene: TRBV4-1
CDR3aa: CASSPAGENEQYF
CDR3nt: TGCGCCAGCAGCCCTGCGGGAGAGAACGAGCAGTACTTC

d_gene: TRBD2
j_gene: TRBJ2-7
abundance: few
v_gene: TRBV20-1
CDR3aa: CSARTSGSEQYF
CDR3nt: TGCAGTGCCCGGACTAGCGGGAGCGAGCAGTACTTC

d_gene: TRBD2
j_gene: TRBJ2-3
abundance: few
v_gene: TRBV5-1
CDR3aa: CASSSTGLAGVDTQYF
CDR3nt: TGCGCCAGCAGCTCCACGGGACTAGCGGGAGTCGATACGCAGTATTTT

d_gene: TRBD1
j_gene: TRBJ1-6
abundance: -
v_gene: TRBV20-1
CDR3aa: CSAPRQGDSPLHF
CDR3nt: TGCAGTGCACCGAGACAGGGAGATTCACCCCTCCACTTT

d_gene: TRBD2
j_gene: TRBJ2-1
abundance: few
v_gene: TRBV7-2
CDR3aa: CASSFVGGGDNEQFF
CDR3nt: TGTGCCAGCAGCTTTGTAGGCGGGGGGGACAATGAGCAGTTCTTC

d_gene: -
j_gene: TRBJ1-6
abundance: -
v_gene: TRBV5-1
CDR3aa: CASRPGPSGNSPLHF
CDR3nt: TGCGCCAGCAGGCCGGGGCCCTCTGGAAATTCACCCCTCCACTTT

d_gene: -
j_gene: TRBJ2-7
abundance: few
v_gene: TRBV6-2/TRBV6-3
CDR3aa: CASSYLQGPRDEQYF
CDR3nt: TGTGCCAGCAGTTACCTACAGGGACCTCGAGACGAGCAGTACTTC

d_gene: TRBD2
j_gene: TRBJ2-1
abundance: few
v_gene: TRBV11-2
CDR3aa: CASSRAGAGRNEQFF
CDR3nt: TGTGCCAGCAGCCGAGCGGGGGCAGGGAGGAATGAGCAGTTCTTC

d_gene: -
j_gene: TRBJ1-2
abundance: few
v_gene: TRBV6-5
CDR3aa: CASRTGQANYGYTF
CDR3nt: TGTGCCAGCAGGACGGGACAAGCGAACTATGGCTACACCTTC

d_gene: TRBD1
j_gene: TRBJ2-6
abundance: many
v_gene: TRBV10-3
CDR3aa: CAISDFTGEGANVLTF
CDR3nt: TGTGCCATCAGTGATTTCACAGGGGAAGGGGCCAACGTCCTGACTTTC

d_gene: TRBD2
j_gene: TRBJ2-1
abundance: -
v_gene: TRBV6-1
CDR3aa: CASSDDLAGGREQFF
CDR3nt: TGTGCCAGCAGCGACGATTTAGCGGGAGGTAGGGAGCAGTTCTTC

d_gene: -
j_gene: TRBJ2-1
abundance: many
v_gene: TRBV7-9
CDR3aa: CASSHWGRGYNEQFF
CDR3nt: TGTGCCAGCAGCCACTGGGGGAGAGGGTACAATGAGCAGTTCTTC

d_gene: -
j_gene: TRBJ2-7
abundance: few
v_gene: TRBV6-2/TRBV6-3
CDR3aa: CASSYGANRAANEQYF
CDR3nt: TGTGCCAGCAGTTACGGGGCGAACAGGGCGGCGAACGAGCAGTACTTC

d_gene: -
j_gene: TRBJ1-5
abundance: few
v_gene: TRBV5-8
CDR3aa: CASSLGRPRNQPQHF
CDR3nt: TGTGCCAGCAGCTTGGGTAGGCCGCGTAATCAGCCCCAGCATTTT

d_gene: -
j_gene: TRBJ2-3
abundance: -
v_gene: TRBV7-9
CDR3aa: CASSSYTHRELGTDTQYF
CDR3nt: TGTGCCAGCAGCTCGTACACCCACAGGGAGTTAGGCACAGATACGCAGTATTTT

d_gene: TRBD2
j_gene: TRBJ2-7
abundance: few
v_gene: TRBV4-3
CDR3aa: CASSQELIGLAGGNHEQYF
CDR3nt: TGCGCCAGCAGCCAAGAGCTTATTGGACTAGCGGGAGGAAATCACGAGCAGTACTTC

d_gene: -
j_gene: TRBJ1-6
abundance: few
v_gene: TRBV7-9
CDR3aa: CASSFSGFANSPLHF
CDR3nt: TGTGCCAGCAGCTTCAGTGGGTTCGCTAATTCACCCCTCCACTTT

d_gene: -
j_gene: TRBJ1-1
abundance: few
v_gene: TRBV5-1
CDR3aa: CASSPGGEAQAFF
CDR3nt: TGCGCCAGCAGCCCGGGGGGGGAGGCCCAAGCTTTCTTT

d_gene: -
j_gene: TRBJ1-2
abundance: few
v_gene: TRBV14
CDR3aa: CASSLVGTANYGYTF
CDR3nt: TGTGCCAGCAGCCTAGTGGGGACCGCGAACTATGGCTACACCTTC

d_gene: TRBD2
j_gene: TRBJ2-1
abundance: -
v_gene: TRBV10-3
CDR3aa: CAISVSMGGRGNNEQFF
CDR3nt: TGTGCCATCAGTGTTTCCATGGGCGGGAGGGGAAACAATGAGCAGTTCTTC

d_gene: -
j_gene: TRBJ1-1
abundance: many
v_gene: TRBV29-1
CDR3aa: CSAVAANTEAFF
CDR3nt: TGCAGCGCCGTAGCCGCGAACACTGAAGCTTTCTTT

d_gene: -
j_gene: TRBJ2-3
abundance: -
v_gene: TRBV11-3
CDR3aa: CASSLLGTDTQYF
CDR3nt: TGTGCCAGCAGCTTGCTTGGCACAGATACGCAGTATTTT

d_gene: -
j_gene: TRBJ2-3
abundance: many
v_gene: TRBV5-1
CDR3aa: CASRLDSPSTDTQYF
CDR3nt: TGCGCCAGCAGATTGGACAGCCCTAGCACAGATACGCAGTATTTT

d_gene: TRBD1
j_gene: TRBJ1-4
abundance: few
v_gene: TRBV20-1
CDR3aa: CSASSGGSDEKLFF
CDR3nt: TGCAGTGCTAGTTCAGGGGGCTCGGATGAAAAACTGTTTTTT

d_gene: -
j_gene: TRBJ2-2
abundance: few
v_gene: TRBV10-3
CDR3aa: CAISGGLNTGELFF
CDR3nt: TGTGCCATCAGTGGTGGCTTAAACACCGGGGAGCTGTTTTTT

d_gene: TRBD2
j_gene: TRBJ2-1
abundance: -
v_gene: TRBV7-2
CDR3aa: CASSRGTSGYNEQFF
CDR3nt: TGTGCCAGCAGCCGGGGGACTAGCGGTTACAATGAGCAGTTCTTC

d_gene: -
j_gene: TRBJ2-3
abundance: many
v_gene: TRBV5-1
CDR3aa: CASSSGLTGVSTDTQYF
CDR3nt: TGCGCCAGCAGCTCAGGACTAACAGGGGTCTCCACAGATACGCAGTATTTT

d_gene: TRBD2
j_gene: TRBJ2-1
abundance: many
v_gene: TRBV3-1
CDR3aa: CASSYGLAGSYNEQFF
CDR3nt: TGTGCCAGCAGCTATGGACTAGCGGGCTCCTACAATGAGCAGTTCTTC

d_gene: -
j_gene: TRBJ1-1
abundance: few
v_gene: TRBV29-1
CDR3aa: CSVAVRSDTEAFF
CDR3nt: TGCAGCGTTGCGGTCCGTAGCGACACTGAAGCTTTCTTT

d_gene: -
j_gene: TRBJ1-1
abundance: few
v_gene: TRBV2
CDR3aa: CASSEDVNTEAFF
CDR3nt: TGTGCCAGCAGTGAAGACGTGAACACTGAAGCTTTCTTT

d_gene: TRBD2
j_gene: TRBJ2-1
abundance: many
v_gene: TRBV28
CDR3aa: CASSHGLGTSGIVNEQFF
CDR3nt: TGTGCCAGCAGTCATGGACTGGGGACTAGCGGGATCGTAAATGAGCAGTTCTTC

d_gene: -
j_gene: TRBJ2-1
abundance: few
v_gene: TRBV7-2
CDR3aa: CASSLLGVPEQFF
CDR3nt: TGTGCCAGCAGCTTATTGGGCGTTCCTGAGCAGTTCTTC

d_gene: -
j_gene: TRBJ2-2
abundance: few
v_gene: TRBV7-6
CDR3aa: CASSLVGPPGELFF
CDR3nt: TGTGCCAGCAGCTTAGTGGGCCCTCCCGGGGAGCTGTTTTTT

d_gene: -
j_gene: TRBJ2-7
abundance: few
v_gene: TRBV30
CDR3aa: CAWSPGAREQYF
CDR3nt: TGTGCCTGGAGCCCAGGGGCGAGGGAGCAGTACTTC

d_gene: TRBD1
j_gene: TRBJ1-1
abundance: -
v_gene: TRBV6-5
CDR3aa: CASRAGQGSEAFF
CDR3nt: TGTGCCAGCAGAGCCGGACAGGGGTCTGAAGCTTTCTTT

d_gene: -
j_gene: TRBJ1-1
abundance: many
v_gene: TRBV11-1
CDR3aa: CASSSQLNTEAFF
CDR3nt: TGTGCCAGCAGCTCCCAATTGAACACTGAAGCTTTCTTT

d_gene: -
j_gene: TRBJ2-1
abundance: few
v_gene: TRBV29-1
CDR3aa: CSVVRGAANEQFF
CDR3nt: TGCAGCGTTGTAAGGGGGGCGGCGAATGAGCAGTTCTTC

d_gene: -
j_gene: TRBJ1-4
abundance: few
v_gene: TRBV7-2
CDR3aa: CASSLGFNEKLFF
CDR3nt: TGTGCCAGCAGCCTGGGGTTTAATGAAAAACTGTTTTTT

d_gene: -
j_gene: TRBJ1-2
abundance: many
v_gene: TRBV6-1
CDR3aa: CASSEEDIGNYGYTF
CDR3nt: TGTGCCAGCAGTGAAGAGGACATTGGTAACTATGGCTACACCTTC